These 25 T cell receptor beta chains were all obtained from the same sample, sequenced in a study of OX40 agonist ivuxolimab in advanced cancers. Profiling relied on immunoSEQ multiplex PCR, and the TCRdb table lists in-frame clones only, not all of them. The sample has around 60,000 clones, under 90% seen once; the top ten hold over 2%. The sequenced sample was CD4+ or CD8+ T cells sorted from blood, obtained in a trial of the OX40 agonist ivuxolimab. These receptors were obtained from an adult with an advanced solid tumor such as melanoma, head and neck, liver or kidney cancer.

V is TRBV27 and J is TRBJ1-1; D is uncertain. Germline CDR1 and CDR2: MNHEY and SMNVEV (reference sequence). Trimming took 5 bases from V and 1 from J, leaving 11 bases between them. CDR3 length: 14 residues. CDR3 sequence: CASSLQFQNTEAFF. CDR3 in DNA: TGTGCCAGCAGTCTTCAGTTCCAGAACACTGAAGCTTTCTTT.

In this sample, this clone turned up once. J is TRBJ1-5 and V is TRBV18, with D possibly TRBD1 on 6 matching bases. This CDR3 has 18 amino acids. Germline CDR1 KGHSH, CDR2 LQKENI. V lost 4 bases and J 2 bases, leaving 21 bases between the germline ends. The CDR3 loop reads CASSRGIQGSYGNQPQHF. CDR3 in DNA: TGTGCCAGCTCACGGGGAATACAGGGATCGTACGGCAATCAGCCCCAGCATTTT.

The V and J genes are TRBV27 and TRBJ2-3; D gene unclear. V lost 2 bases and J 4 bases, leaving 7 bases between the germline ends. Germline V gene data show CDR1 as MNHEY and CDR2 as SMNVEV (reference sequence). The CDR3 covers 13 residues. The CDR3 here is CASSLGVPDTQYF. Written as DNA, the CDR3 is TGTGCCAGCAGTTTAGGGGTTCCAGATACGCAGTATTTT.

This chain connects TRBV19 to TRBJ2-7; 13 nucleotides align to TRBD2. The germline gives CDR1 LNHDA, CDR2 SQIVND (reference sequence). CDR3 length equals 15 residues. With 4 bases clipped from V and 7 bases from J, the junction kept 7 bases outside the gene matches. The CDR3, as DNA: TGTGCCAGTAGTACCAGGACTAGCGGGAGCCGGGAGCAGTACTTC. This sequence encodes CASSTRTSGSREQYF.

V gene TRBV6-1 combines with J gene TRBJ2-1, with TRBD2 matching over 11 bases. Germline assignment: CDR1 MNHNS and CDR2 SASEGT. The J segment lost 12 bases and the V segment lost 0 bases, leaving 4 bases of the junction unmatched. The CDR3 extends over 14 amino acids. CDR3 amino acids: CASSEARLAGGQFF. CDR3 coding DNA: TGTGCCAGCAGTGAAGCGCGGCTAGCGGGAGGGCAGTTCTTC.

The chain employs TRBV29-1 and TRBJ1-1, with a weak D call TRBD1 (6 bases). The CDR3 has 13 amino acids. The germline V and J ends were trimmed by 4 bases and 5 bases, with 14 bases remaining between them. Germline CDR1 is SQVTM and CDR2 is ANQGSEA. The CDR3 reads CSVAGAAGTEAFF. The DNA of the CDR3 is TGCAGCGTTGCGGGGGCCGCTGGGACTGAAGCTTTCTTT.

V and J are TRBV4-1 and TRBJ1-3, with D unclear. Germline V gene lookup returns CDR1 MGHRA and CDR2 YSYEKL. This CDR3 spans 15 amino acids. Trimming removed 1 base from V and 0 bases from J, with 7 bases in between. CDR3: CASSQVPSSGNTIYF. The CDR3 nucleotides are TGCGCCAGCAGCCAAGTGCCGTCCTCTGGAAACACCATATATTTT.

This CDR3 reads CASSPPVNTEAFF. DNA for the CDR3: TGTGCCAGCTCACCACCGGTGAACACTGAAGCTTTCTTT. This sequence joins TRBV18 and TRBJ1-1; D not resolved. V shed 0 bases and J shed 0 bases, with 2 bases lying between them. The CDR3 extends over 13 amino acids. Germline assignment: CDR1 KGHSH and CDR2 LQKENI.

The genes are TRBV19 and TRBJ1-5; maybe TRBD1 (6 bases). Trimming shortened V by 4 bases and J by 2 bases, and 15 bases separated the two germline ends. This CDR3 has 16 residues. Looked up from germline, CDR1 is LNHDA and CDR2 is SQIVND (reference sequence). The DNA of the CDR3 is TGTGCCAGTAGTAGAGTAGGGGGGGCCGGCAATCAGCCCCAGCATTTT. Translating it yields CASSRVGGAGNQPQHF.

The CDR3 sequence is CASSPLVAGAREKLFF. DNA for the CDR3: TGTGCCAGCAGCCCTTTGGTGGCAGGGGCTCGTGAAAAACTGTTTTTT. V is TRBV7-9 and J is TRBJ1-4, with D perhaps TRBD1 (6 bases). V lost 5 bases and J lost 7, with 20 bases in between. The CDR3 length is 16 residues. Germline CDR1 and CDR2: SEHNR and FQNEAQ (reference sequence).

The chain joins TRBV10-1 to TRBJ2-2; D is unclear. CDR3 size: 13 residues. V dropped 0 bases and J dropped 4 bases, with 3 bases sitting between them. CDR1 is WNHNN, CDR2 SYGVQD, per germline (reference sequence). The CDR3 DNA reads TGCGCCAGCAGTGAGTCAGTCACCGGGGAGCTGTTTTTT. This codes for CASSESVTGELFF.

This chain connects TRBV7-9 to TRBJ1-1; tentative D call: TRBD1 (5 bases). Germline values: CDR1 SEHNR, CDR2 FQNEAQ (reference sequence). There are 14 residues in the CDR3. Deletions cut 1 base from V and 6 bases from J, with 12 bases between. This CDR3 is CASSLGRGDAEAFF. The CDR3 DNA reads as TGTGCCAGCAGCTTAGGGAGAGGGGACGCTGAAGCTTTCTTT.

This rearrangement joins TRBV11-2 to TRBJ1-3; D unresolved. CDR1 is SGHAT, CDR2 FQNNGV, per germline. This CDR3 is built from 17 residues. V gave up 2 bases and J gave up 8 bases, with 22 bases separating them. CDR3 loop: CASSLLGGVVVVDTIYF. DNA for the CDR3: TGTGCCAGCAGCTTACTCGGTGGGGTGGTAGTCGTGGACACCATATATTTT.

This sequence joins TRBV29-1 and TRBJ2-3, with 9 bases that match TRBD1. Germline V gene data show CDR1 as SQVTM and CDR2 as ANQGSEA. The CDR3 has 12 amino acids. The V gene end was trimmed by 7 bases and the J gene end by 4 bases; junction bases not matched to a gene: 3. The CDR3 coding sequence is TGCAGCGAGGGACAGGGAGCAGATACGCAGTATTTT. The encoded protein is CSEGQGADTQYF.

This sequence joins TRBV6-1 and TRBJ2-7, with D perhaps TRBD1 or TRBD2 (5 bases each). CDR3 length: 12 amino acids. The germline gives CDR1 MNHNS, CDR2 SASEGT. The V end lost 8 bases, the J end lost 3 bases, and 11 bases lay between the germline ends. The CDR3 loop reads CASPGPYYEQYF. CDR3 DNA: TGTGCCAGCCCGGGACCCTACTACGAGCAGTACTTC.

The V gene is TRBV18, the J gene TRBJ2-5; D is ambiguous. CDR1 and CDR2 (germline): KGHSH, LQKENI. This CDR3 region has 15 residues. Trimming removed 2 bases at V and 5 bases at J, with 15 bases between. This CDR3 is CASSPARQLGETQYF. DNA of the CDR3: TGTGCCAGCTCACCAGCCCGGCAACTCGGGGAGACCCAGTACTTC.

The chain is built from TRBV28 and TRBJ1-5; D possibly corresponds to TRBD1 (6 bases). This CDR3 region has 14 residues. Germline CDR1 and CDR2: MDHEN and SYDVKM. V gave up 1 base and J gave up 7 bases, with 11 bases separating them. DNA of the CDR3: TGTGCCAGCAGTTTATCAAGGGGGAGACAGCCCCAGCATTTT. The encoded protein is CASSLSRGRQPQHF. Full variable domain (rest looked up from reference TRBV28 and TRBJ1-5): DVKVTQSSRYLVKRTGEKVFLECVQDMDHENMFWYRQDPGLGLRLIYFSYDVKMKEKGDIPEGYSVSREKKERFSLILESASTNQTSMYLCASSLSRGRQPQHFGDGTRLSIL.

The chain combines TRBV30 with TRBJ2-7; no clear D. Trimming pared 1 base from V and 3 bases from J, leaving 4 bases between. Germline V gene sequence: CDR1 GTSNPN, CDR2 SVGIG (reference sequence). The CDR3 is 11 residues long. The CDR3 DNA follows: TGTGCCTGGAGTGCTTACTACGAGCAGTACTTC. Amino acids: CAWSAYYEQYF.

Comments on this clone: The same CDR3 arises from other DNA sequences in this sample as well. The CDR3 DNA is TGTGCCAGTAGTCAGGGACAGGGGGCGCAGGGCGGGGAGCTGTTTTTT. Its translation: CASSQGQGAQGGELFF. The chain links TRBV2 to TRBJ2-2; 12 nucleotides match TRBD1. J was trimmed by 7 bases and V by 9 bases; bases with no gene match: 12. Germline V CDR1 and CDR2: SNHLY, FYNNEI. This CDR3 is 16 amino acids long.

Here the CDR3 DNA reads TGTGCCAGCAGCCAAGAGACAGGGGGCTTGGATACGCAGTATTTT. As protein: CASSQETGGLDTQYF. This chain uses TRBV16 with TRBJ2-3; TRBD1 aligns across 10 bases. In germline, CDR1 is KGHSY, CDR2 FQNENV. V lost 2 bases and J lost 6; bases outside the gene matches: 5. The CDR3 runs to 15 residues.

The V call is TRBV28, the J call TRBJ2-7; 8 bases line up with TRBD2. Germline V gene lookup returns CDR1 MDHEN and CDR2 SYDVKM. The CDR3 covers 13 residues. With V trimmed by 8 bases and J by 5 bases, 8 bases remained unmatched. The CDR3 DNA is TGTGCCAGCGGGGGACTAGAAAAGAACGAGCAGTACTTC. Its protein is CASGGLEKNEQYF.

The chain links TRBV10-3 to TRBJ2-1; D call uncertain. The CDR3 is 12 residues long. Germline V gene sequence: CDR1 ENHRY, CDR2 SYGVKD. V gave up 3 bases and J gave up 7 bases, with 7 bases separating them. The CDR3 coding sequence is TGTGCCATCAGTGACCCTAGAAATGAGCAGTTCTTC. Its protein is CAISDPRNEQFF.

The genes are TRBV27 and TRBJ1-1; D is perhaps TRBD1 (6 bases). In germline, CDR1 is MNHEY, CDR2 SMNVEV (reference sequence). The CDR3 is 16 residues long. Trimming pared 7 bases from V and 1 base from J, leaving 19 bases between. The CDR3 DNA reads as TGTGCCAGCACCCCGGAAGGGGGGAGTAGGAACACTGAAGCTTTCTTT. This encodes CASTPEGGSRNTEAFF.

The chain combines TRBV9 with TRBJ1-5; D possibly corresponds to TRBD1 (5 bases). The CDR3 has 14 amino acids. From germline, CDR1 is SGDLS and CDR2 YYNGEE. Trimming took 4 bases from V and 8 from J, leaving 16 bases between them. CDR3: CASSPRRDQEPQHF. As DNA, the CDR3 is TGTGCCAGCAGCCCGCGACGGGACCAGGAGCCCCAGCATTTT. The full variable domain, in which reference TRBV9 and TRBJ1-5 provide the parts outside the CDR3, is DSGVTQTPKHLITATGQRVTLRCSPRSGDLSVYWYQQSLDQGLQFLIQYYNGEERAKGNILERFSAQQFPDLHSELNLSSLELGDSALYFCASSPRRDQEPQHFGDGTRLSIL.

The gene calls are TRBV9 and TRBJ1-6, with D unresolved. Germline V CDR1 and CDR2: SGDLS, YYNGEE. Trimming cost V 0 bases and J 6 bases, with 10 bases left between them. The length of the CDR3 is 15 residues. Here the CDR3 reads CASSVEGFGNSPLHF. The DNA of the CDR3 is TGTGCCAGCAGCGTAGAAGGGTTCGGTAATTCACCCCTCCACTTT.